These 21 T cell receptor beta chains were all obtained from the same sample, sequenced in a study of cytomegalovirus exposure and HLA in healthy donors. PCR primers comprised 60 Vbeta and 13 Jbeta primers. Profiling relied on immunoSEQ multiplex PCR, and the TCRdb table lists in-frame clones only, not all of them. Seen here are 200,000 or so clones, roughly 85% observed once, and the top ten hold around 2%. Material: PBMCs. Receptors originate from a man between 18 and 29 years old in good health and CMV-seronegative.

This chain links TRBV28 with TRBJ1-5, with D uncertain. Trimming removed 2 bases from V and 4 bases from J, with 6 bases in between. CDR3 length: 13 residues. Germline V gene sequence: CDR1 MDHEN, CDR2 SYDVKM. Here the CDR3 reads CASSLLGNQPQHF. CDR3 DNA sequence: TGTGCCAGCAGTTTACTCGGGAATCAGCCCCAGCATTTT.

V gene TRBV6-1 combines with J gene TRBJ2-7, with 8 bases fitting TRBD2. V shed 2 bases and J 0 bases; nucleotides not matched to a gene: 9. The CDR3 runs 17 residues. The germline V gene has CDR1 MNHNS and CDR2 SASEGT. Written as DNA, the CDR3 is TGTGCCAGCAGTGAAATCGCGGCGGGGGGCAACTCCTACGAGCAGTACTTC. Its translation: CASSEIAAGGNSYEQYF.

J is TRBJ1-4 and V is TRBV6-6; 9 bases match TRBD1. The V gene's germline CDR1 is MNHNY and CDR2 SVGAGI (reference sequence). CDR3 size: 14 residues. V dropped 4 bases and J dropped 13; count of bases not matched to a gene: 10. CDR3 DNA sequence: TGTGCCAGCAGTTCGGGACAGGGATCGGGGGTACTGTTTTTT. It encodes CASSSGQGSGVLFF.

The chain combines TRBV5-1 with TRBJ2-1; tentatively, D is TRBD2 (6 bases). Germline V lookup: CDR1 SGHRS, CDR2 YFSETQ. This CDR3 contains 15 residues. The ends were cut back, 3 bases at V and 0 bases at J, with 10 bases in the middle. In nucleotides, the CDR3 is TGCGCCAGCAGCTCCGACGGGAGCTCCTACAATGAGCAGTTCTTC. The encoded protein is CASSSDGSSYNEQFF.

The CDR3 DNA follows: TGTGCCAGCAGCCTACAGGACACTGAAGCTTTCTTT. Its translation is CASSLQDTEAFF. The chain joins TRBV7-9 to TRBJ1-1, with D perhaps TRBD1 (5 bases). V gave up 5 bases and J gave up 3 bases, with 7 bases separating them. Germline values: CDR1 SEHNR, CDR2 FQNEAQ (reference sequence). CDR3 length: 12 amino acids.

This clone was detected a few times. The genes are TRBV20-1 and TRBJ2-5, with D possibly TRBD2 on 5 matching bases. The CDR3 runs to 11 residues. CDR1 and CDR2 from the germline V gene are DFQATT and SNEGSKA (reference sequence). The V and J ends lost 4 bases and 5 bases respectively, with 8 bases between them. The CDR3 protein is CSAITGETQYF. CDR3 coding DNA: TGCAGTGCTATTACGGGGGAGACCCAGTACTTC.

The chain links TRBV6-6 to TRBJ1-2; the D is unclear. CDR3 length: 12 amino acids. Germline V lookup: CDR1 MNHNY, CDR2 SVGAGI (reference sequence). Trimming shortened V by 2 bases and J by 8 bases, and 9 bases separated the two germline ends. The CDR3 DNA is TGTGCCAGCAGTTACGACCGGGTCGGCTACACCTTC. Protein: CASSYDRVGYTF.

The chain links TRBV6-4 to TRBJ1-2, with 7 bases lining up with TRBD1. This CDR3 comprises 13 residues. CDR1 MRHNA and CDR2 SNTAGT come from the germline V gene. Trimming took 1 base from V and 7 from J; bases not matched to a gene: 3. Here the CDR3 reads CASSDWTGSGYTF. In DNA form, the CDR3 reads TGTGCCAGCAGTGACTGGACAGGAAGTGGCTACACCTTC.

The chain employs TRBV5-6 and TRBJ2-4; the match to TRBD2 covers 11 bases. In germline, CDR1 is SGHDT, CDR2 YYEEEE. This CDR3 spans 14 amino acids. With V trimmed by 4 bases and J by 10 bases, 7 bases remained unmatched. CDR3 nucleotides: TGTGCCAGCAGCGGGACCGGGACTAGCGGAATTCAGTACTTC. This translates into CASSGTGTSGIQYF.

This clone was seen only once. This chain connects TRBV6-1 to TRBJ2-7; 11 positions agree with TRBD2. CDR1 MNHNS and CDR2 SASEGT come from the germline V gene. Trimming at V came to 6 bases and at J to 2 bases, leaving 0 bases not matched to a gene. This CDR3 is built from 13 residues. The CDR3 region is CASRGLAAYEQYF. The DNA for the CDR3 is TGTGCCAGCAGGGGACTAGCGGCCTACGAGCAGTACTTC.

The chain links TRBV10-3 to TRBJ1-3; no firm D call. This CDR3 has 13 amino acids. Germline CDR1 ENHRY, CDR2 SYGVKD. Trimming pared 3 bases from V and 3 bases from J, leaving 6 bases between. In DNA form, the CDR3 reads TGTGCCATCAGTGAAGGCGGTGGAAACACCATATATTTT. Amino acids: CAISEGGGNTIYF.

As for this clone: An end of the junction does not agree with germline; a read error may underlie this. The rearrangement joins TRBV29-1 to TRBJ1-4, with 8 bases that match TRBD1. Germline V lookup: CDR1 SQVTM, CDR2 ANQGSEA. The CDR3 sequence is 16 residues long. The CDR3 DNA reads TGCGGCGTTGGGTCTGCAGGGGGCTCTACTAATGAAAAACTGTTTTTT. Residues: CGVGSAGGSTNEKLFF.

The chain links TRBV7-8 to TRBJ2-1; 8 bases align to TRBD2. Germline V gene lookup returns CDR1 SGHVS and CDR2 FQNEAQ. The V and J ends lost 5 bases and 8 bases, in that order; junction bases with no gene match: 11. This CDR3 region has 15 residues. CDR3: CASSPTGTSADEQFF. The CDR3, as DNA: TGTGCCAGCAGCCCCACCGGGACTAGTGCGGATGAGCAGTTCTTC.

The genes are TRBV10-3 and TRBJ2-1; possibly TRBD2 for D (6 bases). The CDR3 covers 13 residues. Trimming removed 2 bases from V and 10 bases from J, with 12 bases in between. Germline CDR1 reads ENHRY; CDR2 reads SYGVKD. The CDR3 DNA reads TGTGCCATCAGTGAGGGGGACTTAATCGAGCAGTTCTTC. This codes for CAISEGDLIEQFF.

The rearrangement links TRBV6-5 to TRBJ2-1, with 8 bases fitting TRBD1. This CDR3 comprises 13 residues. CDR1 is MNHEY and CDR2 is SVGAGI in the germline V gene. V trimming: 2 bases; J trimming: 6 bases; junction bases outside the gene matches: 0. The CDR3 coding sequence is TGTGCCAGCAGTTACGACAGGGGCAATGAGCAGTTCTTC. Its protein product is CASSYDRGNEQFF.

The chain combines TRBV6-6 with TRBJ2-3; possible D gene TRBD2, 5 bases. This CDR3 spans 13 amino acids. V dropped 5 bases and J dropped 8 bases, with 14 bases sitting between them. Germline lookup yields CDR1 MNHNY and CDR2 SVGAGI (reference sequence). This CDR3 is CASSDRLKATQYF. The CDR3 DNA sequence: TGTGCCAGCAGTGACCGACTAAAAGCTACGCAGTATTTT.

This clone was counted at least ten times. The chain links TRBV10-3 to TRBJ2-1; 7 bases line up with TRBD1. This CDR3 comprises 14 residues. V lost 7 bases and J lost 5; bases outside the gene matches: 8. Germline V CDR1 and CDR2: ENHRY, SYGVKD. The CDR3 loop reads CAIMVDRANNEQFF. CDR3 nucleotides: TGTGCCATCATGGTCGACAGGGCGAACAATGAGCAGTTCTTC.

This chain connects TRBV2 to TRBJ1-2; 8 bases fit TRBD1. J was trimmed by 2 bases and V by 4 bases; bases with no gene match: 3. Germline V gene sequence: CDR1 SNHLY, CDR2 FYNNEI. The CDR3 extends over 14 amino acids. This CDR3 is CASSGQGNNYGYTF. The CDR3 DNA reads TGTGCCAGCAGTGGACAGGGGAACAACTATGGCTACACCTTC. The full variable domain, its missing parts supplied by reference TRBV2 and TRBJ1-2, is EPEVTQTPSHQVTQMGQEVILRCVPISNHLYFYWYRQILGQKVEFLVSFYNNEISEKSEIFDDQFSVERPDGSNFTLKIRSTKLEDSAMYFCASSGQGNNYGYTFGSGTRLTVV.

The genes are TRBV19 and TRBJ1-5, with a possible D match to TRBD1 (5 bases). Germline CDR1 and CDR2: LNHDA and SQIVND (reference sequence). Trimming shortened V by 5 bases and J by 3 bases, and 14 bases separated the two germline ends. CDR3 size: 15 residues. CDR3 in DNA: TGTGCCAGTAGTGTCGGGGGTGGGCCCAATCAGCCCCAGCATTTT. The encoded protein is CASSVGGGPNQPQHF.

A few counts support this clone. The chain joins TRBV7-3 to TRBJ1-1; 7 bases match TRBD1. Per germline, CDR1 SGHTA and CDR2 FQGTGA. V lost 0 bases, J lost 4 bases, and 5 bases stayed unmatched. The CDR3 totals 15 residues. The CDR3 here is CASSLTAGGSTEAFF. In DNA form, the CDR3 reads TGTGCCAGCAGCTTAACGGCAGGGGGGAGCACTGAAGCTTTCTTT.

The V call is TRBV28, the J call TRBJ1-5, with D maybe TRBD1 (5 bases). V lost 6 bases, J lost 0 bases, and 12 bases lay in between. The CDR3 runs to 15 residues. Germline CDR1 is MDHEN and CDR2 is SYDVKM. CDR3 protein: CASRAGLYSNQPQHF. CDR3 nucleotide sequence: TGTGCCAGCAGAGCAGGGCTTTATAGCAATCAGCCCCAGCATTTT.